This T cell receptor (beta chain) was captured in a study of technical replicates of blood from a few donors. Germline CDR1 SGDLS, CDR2 YYNGEE. The CDR3 extends over 16 amino acids. Losses at the gene ends were 0 bases for V and 2 bases for J; bases not matched to a gene: 4. The data were produced by immunoSEQ multiplex PCR, yet TCRdb's version contains in-frame clones alone and is incomplete. The sample has about 69,000 clones; over 80% are singletons. This TCR was recovered from a human donor in good health. Some clones in this sample may be carry-over from other donors' samples. Sequenced: PBMCs. The chain joins TRBV9 to TRBJ2-2; 7 bases match TRBD2. The DNA for the CDR3 is TGTGCCAGCAGCGTAGACGCGGGACTAAACACCGGGGAGCTGTTTTTT. This encodes CASSVDAGLNTGELFF.